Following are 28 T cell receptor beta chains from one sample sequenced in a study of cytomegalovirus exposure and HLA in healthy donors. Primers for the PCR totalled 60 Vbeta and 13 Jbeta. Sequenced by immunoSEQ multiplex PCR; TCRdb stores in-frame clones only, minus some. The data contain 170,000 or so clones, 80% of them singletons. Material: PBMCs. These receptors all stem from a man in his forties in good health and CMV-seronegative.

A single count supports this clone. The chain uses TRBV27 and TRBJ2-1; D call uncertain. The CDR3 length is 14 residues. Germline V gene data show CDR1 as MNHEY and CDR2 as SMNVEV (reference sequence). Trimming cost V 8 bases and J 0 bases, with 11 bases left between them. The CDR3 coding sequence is TGTGCCAGCCGCAGTTGGAGCTCCTACAATGAGCAGTTCTTC. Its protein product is CASRSWSSYNEQFF.

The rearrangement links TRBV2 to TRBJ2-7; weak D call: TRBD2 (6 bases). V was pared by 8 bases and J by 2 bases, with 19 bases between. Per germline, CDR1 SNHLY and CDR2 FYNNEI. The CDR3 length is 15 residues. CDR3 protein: CASLLEAGITYEQYF. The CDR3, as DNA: TGTGCCAGCCTGCTGGAGGCGGGGATCACCTACGAGCAGTACTTC.

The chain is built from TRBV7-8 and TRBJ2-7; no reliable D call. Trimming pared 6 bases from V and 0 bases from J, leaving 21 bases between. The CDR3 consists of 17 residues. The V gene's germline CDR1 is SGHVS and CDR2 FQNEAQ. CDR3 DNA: TGTGCCAGCAGGCCCCCGACTTTTCCCCAAAACTCCTACGAGCAGTACTTC. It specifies CASRPPTFPQNSYEQYF. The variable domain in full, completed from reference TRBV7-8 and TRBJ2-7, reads GAGVSQSPRYKVAKRGQDVALRCDPISGHVSLFWYQQALGQGPEFLTYFQNEAQLDKSGLPSDRFFAERPEGSVSTLKIQRTQQEDSAVYLCASRPPTFPQNSYEQYFGPGTRLTVT.

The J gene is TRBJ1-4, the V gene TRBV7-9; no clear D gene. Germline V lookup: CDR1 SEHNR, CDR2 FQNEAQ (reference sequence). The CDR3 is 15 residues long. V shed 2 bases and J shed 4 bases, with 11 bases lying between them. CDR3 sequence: CASSLSGRFNEKLFF. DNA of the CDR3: TGTGCCAGCAGCTTAAGCGGACGGTTTAATGAAAAACTGTTTTTT.

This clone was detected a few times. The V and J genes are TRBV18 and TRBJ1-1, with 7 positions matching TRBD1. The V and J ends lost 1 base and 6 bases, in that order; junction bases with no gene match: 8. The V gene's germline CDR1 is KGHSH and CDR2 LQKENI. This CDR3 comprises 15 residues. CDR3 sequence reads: CASSPRTGVDSEAFF. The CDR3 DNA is TGTGCCAGCTCACCACGCACAGGGGTCGACTCTGAAGCTTTCTTT.

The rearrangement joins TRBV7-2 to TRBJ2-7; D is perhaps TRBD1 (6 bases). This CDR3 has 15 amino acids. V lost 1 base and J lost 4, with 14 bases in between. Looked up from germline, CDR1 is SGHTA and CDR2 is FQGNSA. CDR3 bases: TGTGCCAGCAGCTTAGTAGTGGACAGTTTTTACGAGCAGTACTTC. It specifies CASSLVVDSFYEQYF.

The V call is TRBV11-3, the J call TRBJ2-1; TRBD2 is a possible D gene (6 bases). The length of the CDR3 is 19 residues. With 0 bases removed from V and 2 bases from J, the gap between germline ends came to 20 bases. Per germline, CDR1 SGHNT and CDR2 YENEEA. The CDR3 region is CASSLDNTAGYPPYNEQFF. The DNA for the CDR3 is TGTGCCAGCAGCTTAGATAATACAGCGGGCTACCCCCCCTACAATGAGCAGTTCTTC.

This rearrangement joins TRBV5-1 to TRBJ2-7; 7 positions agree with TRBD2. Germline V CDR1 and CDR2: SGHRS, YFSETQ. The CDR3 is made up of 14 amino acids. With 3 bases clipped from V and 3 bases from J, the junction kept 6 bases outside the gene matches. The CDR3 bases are TGCGCCAGCAGCTCCTTAGCGGGTAACTACGAGCAGTACTTC. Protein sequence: CASSSLAGNYEQYF.

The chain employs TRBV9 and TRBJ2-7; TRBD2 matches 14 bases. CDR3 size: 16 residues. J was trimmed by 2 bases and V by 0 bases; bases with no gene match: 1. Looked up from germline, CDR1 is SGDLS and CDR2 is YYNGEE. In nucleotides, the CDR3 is TGTGCCAGCAGCGTAGGGACTAGCGGGGGGCCCTACGAGCAGTACTTC. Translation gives CASSVGTSGGPYEQYF.

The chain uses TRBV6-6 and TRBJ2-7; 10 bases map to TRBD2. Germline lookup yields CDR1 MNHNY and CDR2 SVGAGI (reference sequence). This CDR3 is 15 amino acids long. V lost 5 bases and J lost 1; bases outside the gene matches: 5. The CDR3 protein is CASSTPGLASYEQYF. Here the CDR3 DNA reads TGTGCCAGCAGTACGCCGGGACTAGCGTCCTACGAGCAGTACTTC.

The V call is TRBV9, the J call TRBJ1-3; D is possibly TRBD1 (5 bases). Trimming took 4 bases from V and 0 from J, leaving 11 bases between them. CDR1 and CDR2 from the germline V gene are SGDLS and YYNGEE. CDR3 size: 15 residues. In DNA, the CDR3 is TGTGCCAGCAGCCGGACATACTCCTCTGGAAACACCATATATTTT. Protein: CASSRTYSSGNTIYF. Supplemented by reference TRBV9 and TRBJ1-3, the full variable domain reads DSGVTQTPKHLITATGQRVTLRCSPRSGDLSVYWYQQSLDQGLQFLIQYYNGEERAKGNILERFSAQQFPDLHSELNLSSLELGDSALYFCASSRTYSSGNTIYFGEGSWLTVV.

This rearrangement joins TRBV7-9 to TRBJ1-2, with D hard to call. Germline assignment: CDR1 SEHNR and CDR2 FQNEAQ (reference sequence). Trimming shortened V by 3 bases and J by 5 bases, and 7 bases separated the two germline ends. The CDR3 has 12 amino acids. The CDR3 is CASSFEGYGYTF. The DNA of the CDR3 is TGTGCCAGCAGCTTTGAGGGATATGGCTACACCTTC.

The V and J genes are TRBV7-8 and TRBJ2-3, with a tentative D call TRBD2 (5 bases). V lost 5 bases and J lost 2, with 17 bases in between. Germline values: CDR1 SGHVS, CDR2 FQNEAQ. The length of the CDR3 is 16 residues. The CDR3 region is CASSQAGPPFTDTQYF. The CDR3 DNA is TGTGCCAGCAGCCAGGCGGGCCCACCGTTCACAGATACGCAGTATTTT.

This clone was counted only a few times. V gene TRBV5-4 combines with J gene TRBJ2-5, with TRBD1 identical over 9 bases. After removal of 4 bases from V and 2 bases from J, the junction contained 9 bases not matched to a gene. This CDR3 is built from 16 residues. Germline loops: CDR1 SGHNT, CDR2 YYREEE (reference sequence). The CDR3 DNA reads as TGTGCCAGCAGCCCCGGAGGGACAGGGTGGCAAGAGACCCAGTACTTC. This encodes CASSPGGTGWQETQYF.

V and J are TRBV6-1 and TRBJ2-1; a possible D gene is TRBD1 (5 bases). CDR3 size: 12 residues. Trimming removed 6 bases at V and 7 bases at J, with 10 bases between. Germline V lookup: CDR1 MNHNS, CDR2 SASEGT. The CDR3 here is CASSLGVNEQFF. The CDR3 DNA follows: TGTGCCAGCAGCCTAGGGGTAAATGAGCAGTTCTTC.

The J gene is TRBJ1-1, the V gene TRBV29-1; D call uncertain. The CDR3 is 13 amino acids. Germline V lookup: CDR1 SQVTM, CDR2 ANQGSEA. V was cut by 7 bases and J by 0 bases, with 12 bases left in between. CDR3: CSAGVNMNTEAFF. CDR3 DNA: TGCAGCGCCGGAGTCAACATGAACACTGAAGCTTTCTTT.

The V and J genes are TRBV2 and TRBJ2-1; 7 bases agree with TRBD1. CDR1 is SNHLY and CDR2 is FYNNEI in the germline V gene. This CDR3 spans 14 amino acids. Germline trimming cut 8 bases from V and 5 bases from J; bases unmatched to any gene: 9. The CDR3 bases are TGTGCCAGCTACCGGGACAGAGGAGACAATGAGCAGTTCTTC. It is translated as CASYRDRGDNEQFF.

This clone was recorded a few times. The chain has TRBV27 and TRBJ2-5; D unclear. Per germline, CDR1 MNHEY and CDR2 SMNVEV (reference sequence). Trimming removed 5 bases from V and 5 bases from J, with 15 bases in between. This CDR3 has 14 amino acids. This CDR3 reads CASSPSRGPETQYF. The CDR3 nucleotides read TGTGCCAGCAGTCCGTCCCGAGGCCCTGAGACCCAGTACTTC.

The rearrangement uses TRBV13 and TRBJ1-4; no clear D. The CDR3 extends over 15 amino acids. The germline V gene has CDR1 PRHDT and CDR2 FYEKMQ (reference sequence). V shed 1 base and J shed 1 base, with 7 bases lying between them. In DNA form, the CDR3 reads TGTGCCAGCAGCTTAGAAGGAGGAACTAATGAAAAACTGTTTTTT. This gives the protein CASSLEGGTNEKLFF.

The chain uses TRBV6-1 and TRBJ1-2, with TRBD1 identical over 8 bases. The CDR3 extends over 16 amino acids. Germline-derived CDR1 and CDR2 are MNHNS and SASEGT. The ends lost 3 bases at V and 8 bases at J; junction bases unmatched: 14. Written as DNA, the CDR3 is TGTGCCAGCAGTGAGCCAGGACAGGGAACCTACAAGGGCTACACCTTC. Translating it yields CASSEPGQGTYKGYTF.

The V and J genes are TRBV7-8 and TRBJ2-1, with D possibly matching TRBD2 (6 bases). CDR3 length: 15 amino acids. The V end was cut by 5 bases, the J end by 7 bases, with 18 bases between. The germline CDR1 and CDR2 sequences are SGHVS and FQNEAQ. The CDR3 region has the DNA TGTGCCAGCAGCCTCGCCGGGACTGCGATAAATGAGCAGTTCTTC. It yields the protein CASSLAGTAINEQFF. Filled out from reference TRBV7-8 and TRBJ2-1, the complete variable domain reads GAGVSQSPRYKVAKRGQDVALRCDPISGHVSLFWYQQALGQGPEFLTYFQNEAQLDKSGLPSDRFFAERPEGSVSTLKIQRTQQEDSAVYLCASSLAGTAINEQFFGPGTRLTVL.

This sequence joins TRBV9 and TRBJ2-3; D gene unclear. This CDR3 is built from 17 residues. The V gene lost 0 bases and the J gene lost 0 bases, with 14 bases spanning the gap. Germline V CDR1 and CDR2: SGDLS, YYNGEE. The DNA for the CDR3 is TGTGCCAGCAGCGTAGCCCCGGGTGGGTCTAGCACAGATACGCAGTATTTT. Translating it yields CASSVAPGGSSTDTQYF. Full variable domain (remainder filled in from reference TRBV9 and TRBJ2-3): DSGVTQTPKHLITATGQRVTLRCSPRSGDLSVYWYQQSLDQGLQFLIQYYNGEERAKGNILERFSAQQFPDLHSELNLSSLELGDSALYFCASSVAPGGSSTDTQYFGPGTRLTVL.

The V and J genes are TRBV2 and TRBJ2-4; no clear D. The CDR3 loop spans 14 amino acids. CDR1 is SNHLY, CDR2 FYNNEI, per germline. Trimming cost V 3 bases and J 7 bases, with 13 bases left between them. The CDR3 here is CASSDGPTGNIQYF. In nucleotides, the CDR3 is TGTGCCAGCAGTGACGGCCCCACGGGTAACATTCAGTACTTC.

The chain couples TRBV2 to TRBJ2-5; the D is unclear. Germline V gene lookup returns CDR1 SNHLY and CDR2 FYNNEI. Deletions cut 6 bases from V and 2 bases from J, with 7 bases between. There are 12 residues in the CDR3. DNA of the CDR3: TGTGCCAGCAGGGCTAGTCAAGAGACCCAGTACTTC. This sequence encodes CASRASQETQYF.

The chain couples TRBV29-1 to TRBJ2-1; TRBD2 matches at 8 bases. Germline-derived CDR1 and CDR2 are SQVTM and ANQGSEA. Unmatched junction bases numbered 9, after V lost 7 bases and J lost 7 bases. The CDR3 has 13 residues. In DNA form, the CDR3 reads TGCAGCGGCGGGACGGGGGGGAATAATGAGCAGTTCTTC. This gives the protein CSGGTGGNNEQFF.

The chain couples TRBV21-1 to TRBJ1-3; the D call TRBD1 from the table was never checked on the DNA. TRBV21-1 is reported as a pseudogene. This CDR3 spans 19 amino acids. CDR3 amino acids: CASSSTRQGDSFSGNTIYF. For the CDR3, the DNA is TGTGCCAGCAGTTCAACTCGACAGGGGGACTCATTCTCTGGAAACACCATATATTTT.

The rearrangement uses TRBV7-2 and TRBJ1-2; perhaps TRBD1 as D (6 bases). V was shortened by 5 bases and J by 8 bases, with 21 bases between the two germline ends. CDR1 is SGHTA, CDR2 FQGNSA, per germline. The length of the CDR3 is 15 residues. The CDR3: CASSRQTGPSGGYTF. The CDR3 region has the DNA TGTGCCAGCAGCCGACAAACAGGGCCCTCGGGAGGCTACACCTTC. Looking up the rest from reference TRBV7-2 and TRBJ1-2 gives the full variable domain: GAGVSQSPSNKVTEKGKDVELRCDPISGHTALYWYRQSLGQGLEFLIYFQGNSAPDKSGLPSDRFSAERTGGSVSTLTIQRTQQEDSAVYLCASSRQTGPSGGYTFGSGTRLTVV.

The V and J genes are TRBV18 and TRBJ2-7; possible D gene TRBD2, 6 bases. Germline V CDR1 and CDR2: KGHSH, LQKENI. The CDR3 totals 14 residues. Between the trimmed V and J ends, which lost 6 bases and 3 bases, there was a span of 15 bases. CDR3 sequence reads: CASSLVEGGYEQYF. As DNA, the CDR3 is TGTGCCAGCTCCCTCGTGGAGGGCGGCTACGAGCAGTACTTC.